This record concerns one TCR beta chain sequence. Its antigen is as yet unknown. This sample is drawn from a study of T cell responses to AZD1222 COVID-19 vaccine. Findings of the study overall: Spike-wide vaccine-associated CD4 TCRs dominated at 160-218 and 743-854. Repertoires in all cases were sampled only once the peak T cell response had passed.

Only in-frame clones appear in the TCRdb table, and some are missing; sequencing was by immunoSEQ multiplex PCR. Among some 86,000 clones listed, 90% were seen once. CDR1 is LGHNA and CDR2 is YNFKEQ in the germline V gene. Trimming pared 4 bases from V and 1 base from J, leaving 8 bases between. The CDR3 consists of 13 residues. The gene calls are TRBV4-2 and TRBJ2-7; D perhaps matches TRBD1 (5 bases). The sequence came from an adult who received the AZD1222 COVID-19 vaccine. The specimen comprised peripheral blood, sampled 28 days after the second AZD1222 dose. CDR3: CASSLDISYEQYF. Written as DNA, the CDR3 is TGTGCCAGCAGCCTGGACATTTCCTACGAGCAGTACTTC.